This note documents a single T cell receptor (beta chain) sequence. Authors' analysis steps: Amplification with reference gene primers provided the estimates of nucleated cell counts. The repertoire was sequenced with immunoSEQ multiplex PCR; TCRdb's copy has only in-frame clones and lacks some. The DNA gave D and trimming, while V, J and clone size come from that table. The data hold about 73,000 clones, with about 80% observed a single time. The germline CDR1 and CDR2 sequences are SGHTA and FQGTGA. After removal of 5 bases from V and 4 bases from J, the junction contained 4 bases not matched to a gene. The CDR3 sequence is 13 residues long. This sample is part of a study of blood T cell repertoires in COVID-19. At the level of the study: Sites across the United States, Italy and Spain contributed samples from acute and convalescent COVID-19. Sample material is recorded as cDNA or gDNA derived from T cells, B-cell-depleted T cells, or PBMCs.

The sequencing sample was made of peripheral blood. This TCR was recovered from a human donor in a cohort sampled during active COVID-19. This sequence joins TRBV7-3 and TRBJ2-5, with TRBD1 matching 7 bases. CDR3 amino acids: CASSRDRRETQYF. The CDR3 region has the DNA TGTGCCAGCAGCCGGGACAGACGAGAGACCCAGTACTTC.